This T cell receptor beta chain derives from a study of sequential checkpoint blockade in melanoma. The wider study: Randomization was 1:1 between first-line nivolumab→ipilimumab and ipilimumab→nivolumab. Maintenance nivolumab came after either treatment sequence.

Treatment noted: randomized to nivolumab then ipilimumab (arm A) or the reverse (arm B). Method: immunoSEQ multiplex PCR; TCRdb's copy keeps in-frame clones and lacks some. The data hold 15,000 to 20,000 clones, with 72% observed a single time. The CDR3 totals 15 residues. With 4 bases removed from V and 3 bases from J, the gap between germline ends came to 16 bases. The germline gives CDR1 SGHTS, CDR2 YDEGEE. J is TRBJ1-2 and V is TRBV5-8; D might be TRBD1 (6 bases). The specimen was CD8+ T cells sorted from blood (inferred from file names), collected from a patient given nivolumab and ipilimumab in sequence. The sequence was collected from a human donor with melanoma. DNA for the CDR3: TGTGCCAGCAGCCCCGTCGGGGGGCGCGACTATGGCTACACCTTC. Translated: CASSPVGGRDYGYTF.